The 32 T cell receptor beta chains given below trace back to one sample, sequenced in a study of T cell repertoires in cytomegalovirus infection. TCRdb reanalysed the reads using MiXCR and keeps one entry per CDR3 protein. The sample holds some 700,000 distinct CDR3 sequences, around 31% seen once. Antigens for these TCRs are unknown. This specimen was cultured PBMCs, taken from culture after CMV antigen stimulation. The receptors were sampled from a human donor in good health (CMV status not recorded). Some clones in this sample may be carry-over from other donors' samples.

This clonotype was picked up one time. The chain joins TRBV14 to TRBJ1-1; D not certain. Trimming cost V 3 bases and J 5 bases, with 10 bases left between them. This CDR3 contains 13 residues. Germline CDR1 and CDR2: SGHDN and FVKESK. For the CDR3, the DNA is TGTGCCAGCAGCCATGTGGATTCAACTGAAGCTTTCTTT. This sequence encodes CASSHVDSTEAFF.

This chain joins TRBV20-1 and TRBJ2-7; TRBD2 matches at 8 bases. This CDR3 is built from 15 residues. The junction had 5 bases not matched to a gene; V was cut back by 1 base and J by 0 bases. Germline assignment: CDR1 DFQATT and CDR2 SNEGSKA (reference sequence). CDR3: CSARVLAGLSYEQYF. The CDR3 bases are TGCAGTGCTAGAGTTCTAGCGGGCCTCTCCTACGAGCAGTACTTC.

This clonotype has more than one count but fewer than ten. This chain joins TRBV7-2 and TRBJ2-1; 7 positions match TRBD2. V was pared by 6 bases and J by 4 bases, with 9 bases of the junction left unmatched. The germline gives CDR1 SGHTA, CDR2 FQGNSA. CDR3 size: 15 residues. The CDR3 region is CASSERGVKYNEQFF. The CDR3 nucleotides read TGTGCCAGCAGTGAGCGGGGCGTGAAGTACAATGAGCAGTTCTTC.

This clonotype occurred a few times. The chain uses TRBV7-4 and TRBJ2-7; TRBD2 is a possible D gene (7 bases). The CDR3 length is 17 residues. Trimming cost V 3 bases and J 6 bases, with 24 bases left between them. Germline lookup yields CDR1 SGHVT and CDR2 SQSDAQ. The chain's CDR3 is CASSFPRGATSASEQYF. The CDR3 region has the DNA TGTGCCAGCAGCTTTCCGAGGGGGGCAACTAGCGCTTCCGAGCAGTACTTC.

As DNA, the CDR3 is TGTGCCAGCACCCGCGGGGGGGCCTATGGCTACACCTTC. Residues: CASTRGGAYGYTF. The V gene is TRBV6-5, the J gene TRBJ1-2; the D gene is possibly TRBD1 (6 bases). The CDR3 loop spans 13 amino acids. Trimming cost V 7 bases and J 4 bases, with 13 bases left between them. Germline values: CDR1 MNHEY, CDR2 SVGAGI.

The rearrangement uses TRBV3-1 and TRBJ1-1; TRBD1 matches at 11 bases. This CDR3 comprises 16 residues. CDR1 is LGHDT and CDR2 is YNNKEL in the germline V gene (reference sequence). J was trimmed by 4 bases and V by 8 bases; bases with no gene match: 12. CDR3 protein: CASGRTGGNGGTEAFF. Here the CDR3 DNA reads TGTGCCAGCGGGCGGACAGGGGGCAACGGCGGCACTGAAGCTTTCTTT.

This clonotype was detected only a few times. The chain employs TRBV6-2 or TRBV6-3 and TRBJ1-5, with a tentative D call TRBD1 (5 bases). Trimming took 2 bases from V and 7 from J, leaving 12 bases between them. Germline V gives CDR1 MNHEY, CDR2 SVGEGT. The CDR3 spans 14 residues. Written as DNA, the CDR3 is TGTGCCAGCAGTTACCGCCGGGACGAGCAGCCCCAGCATTTT. Its protein product is CASSYRRDEQPQHF.

This clonotype was recorded a few times. V and J are TRBV23-1 and TRBJ2-3; no clear D gene. TRBV23-1 is reported as an ORF; its role is uncertain. The CDR3 is made up of 8 amino acids. Trimming took 11 bases from V and 11 from J, leaving 8 bases between them. The CDR3 bases are TGCGCCGGAAAGAAGCAGTATTTT. This encodes CAGKKQYF.

This clonotype was picked up a small number of times. The CDR3 bases are TGTGCCAGTCGATTTTACAGGGGATCAGGAGATACGCAGTATTTT. This codes for CASRFYRGSGDTQYF. This chain joins TRBV6-2 or TRBV6-3 and TRBJ2-3; TRBD1 matches 7 bases. Germline V gene lookup returns CDR1 MNHEY and CDR2 SVGEGT. V gave up 9 bases and J gave up 5 bases; unmatched junction bases: 14. The CDR3 extends over 15 amino acids.

The chain combines TRBV14 with TRBJ2-1; 9 nucleotides line up with TRBD2. The V gene end was trimmed by 4 bases and the J gene end by 11 bases; junction bases not matched to a gene: 9. The V gene's germline CDR1 is SGHDN and CDR2 FVKESK. The CDR3 totals 14 residues. DNA for the CDR3: TGTGCCAGCAGCCGCCCCGGGACTAGCCATAAGCAGTTCTTC. Its translation: CASSRPGTSHKQFF. The entire variable domain, with the rest obtained from reference TRBV14 and TRBJ2-1, is as follows: EAGVTQFPSHSVIEKGQTVTLRCDPISGHDNLYWYRRVMGKEIKFLLHFVKESKQDESGMPNNRFLAERTGGTYSTLKVQPAELEDSGVYFCASSRPGTSHKQFFGPGTRLTVL.

V is TRBV7-6 and J is TRBJ2-1; no reliable D call. Trimming stripped 5 bases from V and 1 base from J, with 18 bases between. Germline V lookup: CDR1 SGHVS, CDR2 FNYEAQ. There are 17 residues in the CDR3. The DNA of the CDR3 is TGTGCCAGCAGCGCCCCAAAGGGTATCGGTTCCTACAATGAGCAGTTCTTC. As protein: CASSAPKGIGSYNEQFF. The whole variable domain, remainder taken from reference TRBV7-6 and TRBJ2-1, is GAGVSQSPRYKVTKRGQDVALRCDPISGHVSLYWYRQALGQGPEFLTYFNYEAQQDKSGLPNDRFSAERPEGSISTLTIQRTEQRDSAMYRCASSAPKGIGSYNEQFFGPGTRLTVL.

The V gene is TRBV19, the J gene TRBJ2-1; TRBD2 aligns across 9 bases. Losses at the gene ends were 3 bases for V and 3 bases for J; bases not matched to a gene: 12. CDR3 size: 18 residues. CDR1 and CDR2 from the germline V gene are LNHDA and SQIVND (reference sequence). The CDR3 DNA reads as TGTGCCAGTAGTATTTCACTAGCGGGCCCTCTCCACTACAATGAGCAGTTCTTC. Encoded protein: CASSISLAGPLHYNEQFF. The entire variable domain, with the rest obtained from reference TRBV19 and TRBJ2-1, is as follows: DGGITQSPKYLFRKEGQNVTLSCEQNLNHDAMYWYRQDPGQGLRLIYYSQIVNDFQKGDIAEGYSVSREKKESFPLTVTSAQKNPTAFYLCASSISLAGPLHYNEQFFGPGTRLTVL.

This clonotype has at least ten counts. CDR3 protein: CASSLSTTSDTQYF. Written as DNA, the CDR3 is TGTGCCAGCAGCTTATCGACGACCTCAGATACGCAGTATTTT. J is TRBJ2-3 and V is TRBV7-2, with D hard to call. The CDR3 consists of 14 residues. From germline, CDR1 is SGHTA and CDR2 FQGNSA. Trimming took off 2 bases at V and 4 bases at J, with 10 bases between the two ends.

There are many counts of this clonotype. The J gene is TRBJ1-1, the V gene TRBV7-8, with a tentative D call TRBD1 (5 bases). Germline lookup yields CDR1 SGHVS and CDR2 FQNEAQ. There are 13 residues in the CDR3. Trimming cost V 4 bases and J 4 bases, with 10 bases left between them. The CDR3 reads CASSSSGGTEAFF. The CDR3 DNA reads TGTGCCAGCAGCTCGTCGGGGGGCACTGAAGCTTTCTTT.

The table lists this clonotype with a few counts. The V call is TRBV14, the J call TRBJ2-7, with 11 bases identical to TRBD1. With V trimmed by 5 bases and J by 2 bases, 5 bases remained unmatched. Germline loops: CDR1 SGHDN, CDR2 FVKESK. This CDR3 spans 15 amino acids. The CDR3 bases are TGTGCCAGCAGCTTTGGGACAGGGGGTCCCTACGAGCAGTACTTC. This translates into CASSFGTGGPYEQYF. Complete variable domain (other parts from reference TRBV14 and TRBJ2-7): EAGVTQFPSHSVIEKGQTVTLRCDPISGHDNLYWYRRVMGKEIKFLLHFVKESKQDESGMPNNRFLAERTGGTYSTLKVQPAELEDSGVYFCASSFGTGGPYEQYFGPGTRLTVT.

J is TRBJ1-6 and V is TRBV5-5, with D unclear. The CDR3 contains 14 residues. V gave up 7 bases and J gave up 8 bases, with 16 bases separating them. Germline CDR1 reads SGHKS; CDR2 reads YYEKEE (reference sequence). CDR3 in amino acids: CASRRGPEDSPLHF. CDR3 nucleotide sequence: TGTGCCAGCCGCCGAGGGCCGGAGGATTCACCCCTCCACTTT.

In this sample, this clonotype turned up a few times. The chain combines TRBV23-1 with TRBJ1-1; TRBD1 is a possible D gene (6 bases). TRBV23-1 is filed as an ORF, its function uncertain. V was trimmed by 3 bases and J by 0 bases, leaving 17 bases between them. The CDR3 has 17 residues. CDR3 DNA: TGCGCCAGCAGTCACACCGAGGGGGACAAAATGAACACTGAAGCTTTCTTT. Residues: CASSHTEGDKMNTEAFF.

This clonotype was observed a handful of times. CDR3: CASSPEGGSDTQYF. CDR3 coding DNA: TGTGCCAGCAGCCCCGAGGGCGGGAGTGATACGCAGTATTTT. The chain uses TRBV7-9 and TRBJ2-3; 7 nucleotides line up with TRBD2. V lost 5 bases and J lost 6; bases outside the gene matches: 8. This CDR3 spans 14 amino acids. Per the germline V gene, CDR1 is SEHNR and CDR2 is FQNEAQ (reference sequence).

The chain employs TRBV4-1 and TRBJ2-1; 8 nucleotides agree with TRBD2. The V and J ends lost 2 bases and 7 bases, in that order; junction bases with no gene match: 7. CDR3 length: 15 residues. Germline CDR1 is MGHRA and CDR2 is YSYEKL. The CDR3 loop reads CASSQWRTGGNEQFF. As DNA, the CDR3 is TGCGCCAGCAGCCAATGGAGGACGGGGGGGAATGAGCAGTTCTTC.

This clonotype was seen only a few times. The genes are TRBV7-9 and TRBJ2-7; weak D call: TRBD2 (6 bases). Trimming left V 5 bases short and J 4 bases short, with 15 bases between. CDR3 length equals 14 residues. Germline V gives CDR1 SEHNR, CDR2 FQNEAQ (reference sequence). The CDR3 bases are TGTGCCAGCAGCCCAATGGGGGAGGAATACGAGCAGTACTTC. This gives the protein CASSPMGEEYEQYF.

DNA for the CDR3: TGTGCCAGCAGTACCCGTCCGGGGATAGCGGGCACTGAAGCTTTCTTT. It codes for CASSTRPGIAGTEAFF. The chain joins TRBV6-5 to TRBJ1-1, with D hard to call. Germline V gene data show CDR1 as MNHEY and CDR2 as SVGAGI. The CDR3 has 16 amino acids. With 5 bases removed from V and 4 bases from J, the gap between germline ends came to 20 bases.

The chain joins TRBV5-1 to TRBJ2-2; 7 bases align to TRBD1. V lost 2 bases and J lost 11; bases outside the gene matches: 6. This CDR3 has 13 residues. CDR1 is SGHRS and CDR2 is YFSETQ in the germline V gene. CDR3 in amino acids: CASSFRDRGELFF. The CDR3 region has the DNA TGCGCCAGCAGCTTCAGGGACAGAGGAGAGCTGTTTTTT.

The CDR3, as DNA: TGTGCCAGCAGGCGGCAGGGGGTCTCTGGGGCCAACGTCCTGACTTTC. It specifies CASRRQGVSGANVLTF. The chain employs TRBV6-2 or TRBV6-3 and TRBJ2-6; 7 bases match TRBD1. This CDR3 has 16 residues. The V and J ends lost 6 bases and 0 bases, in that order; junction bases with no gene match: 5. Germline CDR1 MNHEY, CDR2 SVGEGT.

Remarks on this clonotype: One base away lies a much larger clone, so this may be a sequencing read error. V usage is TRBV7-2 and J usage is TRBJ1-4; D not resolved. This CDR3 region has 15 residues. The V gene lost 5 bases and the J gene lost 7 bases, with 17 bases spanning the gap. The germline CDR1 and CDR2 sequences are SGHTA and FQGNSA. CDR3 sequence reads: CASSLRGSASEKLFF. For the CDR3, the DNA is TGTGCCAGCAGCCTGAGAGGGAGCGCCTCTGAAAAACTGTTTTTT.

The chain combines TRBV12-3 or TRBV12-4 with TRBJ2-3; the D is unclear. The CDR3 sequence is 13 residues long. Trimming removed 5 bases at V and 2 bases at J, with 8 bases between. The DNA for the CDR3 is TGTGCCAGCAGTGCCAGAGACACAGATACGCAGTATTTT. Translating gives CASSARDTDTQYF.

This clonotype was detected only a few times. This chain links TRBV7-6 with TRBJ2-5; D is possibly TRBD1 (5 bases). This CDR3 spans 15 amino acids. Germline V gives CDR1 SGHVS, CDR2 FNYEAQ. V lost 5 bases and J 7 bases, leaving 20 bases between the germline ends. CDR3 coding DNA: TGTGCCAGCAGCCGATCAATACAGGAGCCCAGGACCCAGTACTTC. It encodes CASSRSIQEPRTQYF.

A few counts support this clonotype. This chain uses TRBV6-6 with TRBJ1-2, with D unresolved. V was pared by 6 bases and J by 8 bases, with 10 bases between. The germline gives CDR1 MNHNY, CDR2 SVGAGI (reference sequence). The CDR3 has 11 amino acids. The CDR3 spells CASSKQRGYTF. The CDR3 region has the DNA TGTGCCAGCAGCAAGCAGAGGGGCTACACCTTC.

CDR3: CASGGIRGNTIYF. The CDR3 region has the DNA TGCGCCAGCGGAGGGATTCGCGGAAACACCATATATTTT. V gene TRBV4-3 combines with J gene TRBJ1-3; D gene uncertain. Germline V gene lookup returns CDR1 LGHNA and CDR2 YSLEER. Trimming removed 8 bases at V and 4 bases at J, with 12 bases between. This CDR3 is built from 13 residues.

The chain uses TRBV7-9 and TRBJ2-3; 13 nucleotides align to TRBD2. The V gene's germline CDR1 is SEHNR and CDR2 FQNEAQ (reference sequence). There are 17 residues in the CDR3. After removal of 5 bases from V and 3 bases from J, the junction contained 8 bases not matched to a gene. CDR3 residues: CASSRGLAGVTTDTQYF. DNA for the CDR3: TGTGCCAGCAGCCGAGGACTAGCGGGGGTGACGACAGATACGCAGTATTTT.

This clonotype has a single count. The V call is TRBV12-3 or TRBV12-4, the J call TRBJ2-1, with 7 bases lining up with TRBD2. The CDR3 totals 14 residues. V gave up 3 bases and J gave up 5 bases; unmatched junction bases: 4. CDR3 sequence: CASSFTSENNEQFF. The CDR3 DNA follows: TGTGCCAGCAGTTTTACTAGCGAGAACAATGAGCAGTTCTTC.

This clonotype was counted ten times or more. The J gene is TRBJ1-5, the V gene TRBV7-8; tentatively, D is TRBD1 (5 bases). CDR1 and CDR2 (germline): SGHVS, FQNEAQ. Trimming left V 8 bases short and J 0 bases short, with 14 bases between. This CDR3 region has 15 residues. As DNA, the CDR3 is TGTGCCAGCGGGTCGGGGGGGGATAGCAATCAGCCCCAGCATTTT. Its translation: CASGSGGDSNQPQHF.

This clonotype was observed a few times. This chain links TRBV7-2 with TRBJ2-7; the D is unclear. Germline-derived CDR1 and CDR2 are SGHTA and FQGNSA. V was trimmed by 4 bases and J by 1 base, leaving 11 bases between them. The CDR3 is made up of 14 amino acids. CDR3: CASSSIAISYEQYF. The CDR3 region has the DNA TGTGCCAGCAGCTCCATCGCGATTTCCTACGAGCAGTACTTC. The full variable domain, in which reference TRBV7-2 and TRBJ2-7 provide the parts outside the CDR3, is GAGVSQSPSNKVTEKGKDVELRCDPISGHTALYWYRQSLGQGLEFLIYFQGNSAPDKSGLPSDRFSAERTGGSVSTLTIQRTQQEDSAVYLCASSSIAISYEQYFGPGTRLTVT.